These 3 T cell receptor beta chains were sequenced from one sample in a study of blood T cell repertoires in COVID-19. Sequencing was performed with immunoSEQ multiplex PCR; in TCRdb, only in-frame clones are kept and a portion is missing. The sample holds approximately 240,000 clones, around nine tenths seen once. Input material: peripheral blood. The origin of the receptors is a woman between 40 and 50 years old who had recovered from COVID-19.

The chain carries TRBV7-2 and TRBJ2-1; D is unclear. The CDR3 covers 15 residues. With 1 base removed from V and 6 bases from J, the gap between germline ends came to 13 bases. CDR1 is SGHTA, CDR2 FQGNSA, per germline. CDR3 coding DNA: TGTGCCAGCAGCTTAGTGGGCGCCTTCGCCAATGAGCAGTTCTTC. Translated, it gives CASSLVGAFANEQFF.

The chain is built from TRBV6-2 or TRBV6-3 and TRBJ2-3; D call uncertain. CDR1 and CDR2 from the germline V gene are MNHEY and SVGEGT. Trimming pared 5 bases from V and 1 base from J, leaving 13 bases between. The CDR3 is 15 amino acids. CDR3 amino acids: CASSRSRVGTDTQYF. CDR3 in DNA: TGTGCCAGCAGTCGGAGTCGAGTAGGCACAGATACGCAGTATTTT.

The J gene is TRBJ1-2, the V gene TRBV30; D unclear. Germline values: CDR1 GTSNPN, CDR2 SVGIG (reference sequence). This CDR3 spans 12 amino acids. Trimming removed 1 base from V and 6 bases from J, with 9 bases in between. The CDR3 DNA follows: TGTGCCTGGAGTGCCACGAGGGATGGCTACACCTTC. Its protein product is CAWSATRDGYTF. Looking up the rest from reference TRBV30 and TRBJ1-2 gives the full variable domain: SQTIHQWPATLVQPVGSPLSLECTVEGTSNPNLYWYRQAAGRGLQLLFYSVGIGQISSEVPQNLSASRPQDRQFILSSKKLLLSDSGFYLCAWSATRDGYTFGSGTRLTVV.